The TCR beta chain described here comes from a study of cytomegalovirus exposure and HLA in healthy donors. The study's findings and limits: In vitro, a few CMV-associated chains proved specific for CMV antigens. TCR beta chains numbering some 160 were designated cytomegalovirus-associated. Rarity held for most TCR sequences, but there were some public TCRs that occurred in many donors.

As for this clone: Antigen unknown.

It was the approximately 130-subject validation cohort, separate from the roughly 700-subject first cohort, to which the donors belonged. Generated by immunoSEQ multiplex PCR, the TCRdb table keeps only in-frame clones and is missing some. The sample lists some 140,000 clones; about four fifths were seen once. The CDR3 has 12 amino acids. V lost 8 bases to trimming and J lost 1 base, with 9 bases between them. Germline V gene data show CDR1 as SNHLY and CDR2 as FYNNEI. This chain links TRBV2 with TRBJ2-7, with D tentatively TRBD2 (6 bases). The source of this sequence is a woman in her twenties or thirties in good health and CMV-seronegative. Material for sequencing was PBMCs. DNA of the CDR3: TGTGCCAGCGGAGGGGCATCCTACGAGCAGTACTTC. Amino acid sequence: CASGGASYEQYF.